This T cell receptor beta chain was recovered during a study of T cells after yellow fever vaccination. Trimming pared 2 bases from V and 12 bases from J, leaving 14 bases between. The CDR3 runs 13 residues. TCRdb reprocessed the 5' RACE reads via MiXCR and lists one record per CDR3 protein. The table has hundreds of thousands of distinct CDR3 sequences, around 12% seen once. Findings and limits, study-wide: There was a small share of clonotypes that showed up in both the CD4 and CD8 compartments.

This clonotype was seen a handful of times. The target antigen is unknown. This receptor was identified in a man aged 25 to 45 who received the YFV17D yellow fever vaccine. The sequencing used PBMCs, collected on the day of the yellow fever booster vaccination. The chain has TRBV12-3 or TRBV12-4 and TRBJ2-1; D perhaps matches TRBD1 (5 bases). In DNA form, the CDR3 reads TGTGCCAGCAGTTTAAGCACAGGTCTGTTGCAGTTCTTC. It yields the protein CASSLSTGLLQFF.